Included here is one T cell receptor (beta chain) sequence, with context. Primers for the PCR totalled 60 Vbeta and 13 Jbeta. The method was immunoSEQ multiplex PCR; TCRdb's version includes in-frame clones alone and lacks a portion of them. The sample shows about 250,000 clones, approximately 80% of them seen only once. These data originate in a study of cytomegalovirus exposure and HLA in healthy donors. Trimming cost V 0 bases and J 0 bases, with 11 bases left between them. The CDR3 is 16 amino acids. J is TRBJ1-2 and V is TRBV23-1; D perhaps matches TRBD1 (5 bases). TRBV23-1 is an open reading frame whose function is uncertain. This receptor was identified in a girl aged 2 to 10 in good health and CMV-seronegative. The sequenced sample was PBMCs. CDR3 nucleotides: TGCGCCAGCAGTCAATCGTCCAGGGCTGCTAACTATGGCTACACCTTC. It is translated as CASSQSSRAANYGYTF.